This T cell receptor (beta chain) was captured in a study of Ad26.COV2.S vaccination and SARS-CoV-2 variants. V was shortened by 3 bases and J by 3 bases, with 12 bases between the two germline ends. The germline V gene encodes CDR1 LGHNA and CDR2 YNFKEQ. The CDR3 is made up of 15 amino acids. The sample holds one count of this clone. Assay used: immunoSEQ multiplex PCR; TCRdb lists only in-frame clones, some missing. The data show hundreds of thousands of clones, with around 89% seen just once and around 1.5% held by the top ten. Noted treatment: about 20 received Ad26.COV2.S at low or high dose, single or two shots; a few received placebo; per-sample allocation not given. Day 63 after the first vaccine or placebo injection was the time point for sampling. Expressing Wuhan-strain SARS-CoV-2 spike, an Ad26 vector served as the vaccine.

The material sequenced was peripheral blood, taken in a trial of Ad26.COV2.S vaccine versus placebo. The J gene is TRBJ1-3, the V gene TRBV4-2, with a tentative D call TRBD1 (5 bases). The receptor was isolated from a person aged 18-65 years who received the Ad26.COV2.S COVID-19 vaccine or a placebo. The CDR3, as DNA: TGTGCCAGCAGCCATGGGGGGGTCGGTGGAAACACCATATATTTT. Its translation is CASSHGGVGGNTIYF.